This record covers a single T cell receptor beta chain. Its cognate antigen is unknown. The V gene lost 3 bases and the J gene lost 0 bases, with 12 bases spanning the gap. In germline, CDR1 is LNHDA, CDR2 SQIVND (reference sequence). This CDR3 has 17 residues. The template was genomic DNA from peripheral blood, not RNA. These data belong to a study of T cell repertoires in aging, cancer and after chemotherapy. A mixed TRB-A/B primer pool amplified rearranged TRB by multiplex touch-down PCR. TCRdb re-derived calls from the multiplex PCR reads in MiXCR, one entry per CDR3 protein. The sample lists around 3,700 distinct CDR3 sequences; 25% to 30% were seen once. The study, taken as a whole, reports: Compared with age-matched healthy donors, untreated hematological or solid cancer patients showed higher blood TCR clonality.

Sequencing used blood. The V call is TRBV19, the J call TRBJ2-6; D ambiguous. The receptor's source is a human donor with a solid tumor. CDR3 nucleotide sequence: TGTGCCAGTAGTATTCAGGCCTTATTCTCTGGGGCCAACGTCCTGACTTTC. It codes for CASSIQALFSGANVLTF.